These 2 T cell receptor beta chains were sequenced from one sample in a study of cytomegalovirus exposure and HLA in healthy donors (TCRdb year 2017). The library was generated by the immunoSEQ multiplex PCR assay. The multiplex PCR relied on a mix of 60 forward primers for TCR Vbeta segments and 13 reverse primers for TCR Jbeta segments. TCRdb stores this immuneACCESS table with in-frame sequences only. Part of the clones is absent; in the studies checked, under half of the shortfall reflects unresolved V genes, and no reason is known for the rest. Here the sample has just under 95,000 clones; 81% occur a single time. The top ten clonotypes cover about 9.3% of the sample. The specimen was PBMCs. The receptors derive from a human donor in good health.

The genes are TRBV19 and TRBJ1-1; 7 bases match TRBD1. The CDR3 has 14 residues. The germline V gene encodes CDR1 LNHDA and CDR2 SQIVND (reference sequence). V shed 0 bases and J 5 bases; nucleotides not matched to a gene: 3. The CDR3 nucleotides are TGTGCCAGTAGTATAGACTACAGGGGAACTGAAGCTTTCTTT. Protein sequence: CASSIDYRGTEAFF.

The CDR3 bases are TGTGCCAGCAGCTTAACGACTAGCTCAACCAATGAGCAGTTCTTC. Translating it yields CASSLTTSSTNEQFF. This chain connects TRBV7-8 to TRBJ2-1; 7 bases match TRBD2. The germline V gene encodes CDR1 SGHVS and CDR2 FQNEAQ. Losses at the gene ends were 2 bases for V and 6 bases for J; bases not matched to a gene: 7. The CDR3 loop spans 15 amino acids.